Included here is one T cell receptor beta chain sequence, with context. Its antigen is not known. The source of the sample is a study of T cell responses to AZD1222 COVID-19 vaccine. Regarding the study as a whole: Clonal diversity was possibly underestimated, and white British individuals and females predominated among donors.

Repertoires were generated with immunoSEQ multiplex PCR, while TCRdb's copy carries only in-frame clones and drops some. The sample comprises around 100,000 clones, roughly 90% of which are singletons, and about 1.7% rests with the top ten. This TCR derives from an adult in good health. Sample: peripheral blood, taken on day 0 of AZD1222 vaccination.

In nucleotides, the CDR3 is TGTGCCAGCATGGGCGGGAGTGGAAAACTGTTTTTT. Protein product: CASMGGSGKLFF. The rearrangement joins TRBV2 to TRBJ1-4; D is uncertain. The germline V gene has CDR1 SNHLY and CDR2 FYNNEI. Trimming cost V 7 bases and J 10 bases, with 13 bases left between them. The CDR3 is 12 amino acids.